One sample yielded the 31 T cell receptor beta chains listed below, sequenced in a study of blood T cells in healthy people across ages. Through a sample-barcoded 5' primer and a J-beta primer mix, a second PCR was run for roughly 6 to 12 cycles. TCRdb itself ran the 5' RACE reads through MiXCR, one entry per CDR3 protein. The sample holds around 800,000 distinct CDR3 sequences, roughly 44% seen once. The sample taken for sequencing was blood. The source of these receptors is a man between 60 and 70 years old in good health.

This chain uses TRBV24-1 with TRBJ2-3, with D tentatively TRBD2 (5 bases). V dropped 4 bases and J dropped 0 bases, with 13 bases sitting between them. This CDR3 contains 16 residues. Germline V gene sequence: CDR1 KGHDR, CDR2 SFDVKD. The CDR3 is CATSEPAEASTDTQYF. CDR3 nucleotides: TGTGCCACCAGTGAACCCGCGGAGGCAAGCACAGATACGCAGTATTTT.

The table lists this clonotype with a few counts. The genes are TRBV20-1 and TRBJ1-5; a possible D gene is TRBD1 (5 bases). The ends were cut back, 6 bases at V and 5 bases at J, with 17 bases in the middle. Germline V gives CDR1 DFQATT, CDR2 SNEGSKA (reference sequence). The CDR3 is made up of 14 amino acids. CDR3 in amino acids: CSAPLRGGDQPQHF. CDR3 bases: TGCAGTGCCCCTTTAAGGGGAGGGGATCAGCCCCAGCATTTT.

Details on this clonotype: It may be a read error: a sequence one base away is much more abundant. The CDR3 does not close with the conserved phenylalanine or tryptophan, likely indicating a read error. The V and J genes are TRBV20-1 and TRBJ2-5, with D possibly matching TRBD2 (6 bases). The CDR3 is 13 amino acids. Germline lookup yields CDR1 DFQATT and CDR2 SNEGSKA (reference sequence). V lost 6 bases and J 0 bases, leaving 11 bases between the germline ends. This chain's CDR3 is CSAGGGYQETQYL. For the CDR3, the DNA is TGCAGTGCGGGCGGAGGGTACCAAGAGACCCAGTACTTA.

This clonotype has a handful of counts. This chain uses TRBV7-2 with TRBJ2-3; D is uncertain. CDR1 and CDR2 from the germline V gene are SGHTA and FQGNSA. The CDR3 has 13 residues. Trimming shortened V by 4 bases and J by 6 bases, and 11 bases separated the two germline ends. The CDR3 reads CASSSMIRDTQYF. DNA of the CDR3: TGTGCCAGCAGCTCAATGATACGGGATACGCAGTATTTT.

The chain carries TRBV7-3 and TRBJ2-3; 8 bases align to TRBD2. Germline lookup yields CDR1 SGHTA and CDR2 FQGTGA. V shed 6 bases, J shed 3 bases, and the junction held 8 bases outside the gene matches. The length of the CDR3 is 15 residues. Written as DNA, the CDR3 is TGTGCCAGCAGTAATCCGGGGGGGCCAACAGATACGCAGTATTTT. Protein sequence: CASSNPGGPTDTQYF.

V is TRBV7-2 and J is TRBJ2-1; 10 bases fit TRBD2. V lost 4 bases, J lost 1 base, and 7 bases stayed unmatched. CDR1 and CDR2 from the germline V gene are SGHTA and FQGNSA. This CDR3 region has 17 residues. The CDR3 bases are TGTGCCAGCAGCTCGAATAGCGGGGGGCGTTCCTACAATGAGCAGTTCTTC. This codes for CASSSNSGGRSYNEQFF. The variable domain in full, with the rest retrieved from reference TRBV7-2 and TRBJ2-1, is GAGVSQSPSNKVTEKGKDVELRCDPISGHTALYWYRQSLGQGLEFLIYFQGNSAPDKSGLPSDRFSAERTGGSVSTLTIQRTQQEDSAVYLCASSSNSGGRSYNEQFFGPGTRLTVL.

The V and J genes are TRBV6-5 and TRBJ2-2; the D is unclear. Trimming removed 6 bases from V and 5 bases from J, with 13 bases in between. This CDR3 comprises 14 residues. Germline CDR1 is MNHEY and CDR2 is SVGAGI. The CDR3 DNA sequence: TGTGCCAGCAGCCGTGGACCGCAGACCGGGGAGCTGTTTTTT. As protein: CASSRGPQTGELFF.

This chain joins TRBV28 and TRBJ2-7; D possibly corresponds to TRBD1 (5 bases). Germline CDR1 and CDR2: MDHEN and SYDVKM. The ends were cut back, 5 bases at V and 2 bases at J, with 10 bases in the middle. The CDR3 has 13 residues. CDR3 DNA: TGTGCCAGCAGTCGCAGGGTTCCCTACGAGCAGTACTTC. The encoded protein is CASSRRVPYEQYF.

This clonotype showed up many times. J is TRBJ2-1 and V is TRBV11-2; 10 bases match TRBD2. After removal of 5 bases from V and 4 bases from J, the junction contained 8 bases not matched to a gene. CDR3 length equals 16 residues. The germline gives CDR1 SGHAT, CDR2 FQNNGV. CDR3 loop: CASSELGTSVYNEQFF. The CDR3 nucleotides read TGTGCCAGCAGCGAGCTAGGGACTAGCGTTTACAATGAGCAGTTCTTC. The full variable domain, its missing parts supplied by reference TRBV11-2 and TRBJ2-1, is EAGVAQSPRYKIIEKRQSVAFWCNPISGHATLYWYQQILGQGPKLLIQFQNNGVVDDSQLPKDRFSAERLKGVDSTLKIQPAKLEDSAVYLCASSELGTSVYNEQFFGPGTRLTVL.

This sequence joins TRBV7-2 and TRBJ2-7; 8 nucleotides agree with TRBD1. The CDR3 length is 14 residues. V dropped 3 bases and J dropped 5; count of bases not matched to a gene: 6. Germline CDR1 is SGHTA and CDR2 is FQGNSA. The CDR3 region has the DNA TGTGCCAGCAGCTTTTACGGGACAGGTCACGAGCAGTACTTC. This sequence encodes CASSFYGTGHEQYF.

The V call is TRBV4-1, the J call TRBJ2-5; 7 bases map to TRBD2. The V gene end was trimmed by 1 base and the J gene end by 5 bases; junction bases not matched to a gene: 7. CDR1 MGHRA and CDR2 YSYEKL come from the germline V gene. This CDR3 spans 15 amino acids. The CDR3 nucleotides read TGCGCCAGCAGCCAAGTGGGGAGGGGTCGGGAGACCCAGTACTTC. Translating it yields CASSQVGRGRETQYF.

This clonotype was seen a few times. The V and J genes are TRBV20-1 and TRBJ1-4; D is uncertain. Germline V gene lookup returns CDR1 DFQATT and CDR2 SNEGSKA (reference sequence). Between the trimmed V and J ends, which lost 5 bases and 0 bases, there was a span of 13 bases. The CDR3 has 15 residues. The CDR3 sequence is CSARTDGATNEKLFF. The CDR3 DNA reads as TGCAGTGCTCGGACCGACGGGGCAACTAATGAAAAACTGTTTTTT.

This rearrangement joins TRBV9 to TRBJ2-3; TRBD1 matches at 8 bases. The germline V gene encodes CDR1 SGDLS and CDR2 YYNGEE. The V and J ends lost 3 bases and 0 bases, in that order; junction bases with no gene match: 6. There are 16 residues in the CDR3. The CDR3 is CASSAQGAVSTDTQYF. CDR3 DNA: TGTGCCAGCAGCGCGCAGGGGGCCGTCAGCACAGATACGCAGTATTTT.

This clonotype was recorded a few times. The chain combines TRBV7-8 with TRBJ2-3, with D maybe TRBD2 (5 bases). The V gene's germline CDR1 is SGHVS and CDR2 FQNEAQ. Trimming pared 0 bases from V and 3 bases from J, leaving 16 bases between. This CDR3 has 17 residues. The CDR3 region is CASSLASGMSATDTQYF. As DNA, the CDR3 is TGTGCCAGCAGCTTAGCGTCGGGGATGAGTGCGACAGATACGCAGTATTTT. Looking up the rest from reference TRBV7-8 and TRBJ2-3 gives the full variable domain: GAGVSQSPRYKVAKRGQDVALRCDPISGHVSLFWYQQALGQGPEFLTYFQNEAQLDKSGLPSDRFFAERPEGSVSTLKIQRTQQEDSAVYLCASSLASGMSATDTQYFGPGTRLTVL.

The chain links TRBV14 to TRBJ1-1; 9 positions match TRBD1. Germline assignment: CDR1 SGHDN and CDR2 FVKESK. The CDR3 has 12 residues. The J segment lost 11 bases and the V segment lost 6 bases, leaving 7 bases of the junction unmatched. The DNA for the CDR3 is TGTGCCAGCAGTTTGGACAGGGGCTTTGCTTTCTTT. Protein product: CASSLDRGFAFF.

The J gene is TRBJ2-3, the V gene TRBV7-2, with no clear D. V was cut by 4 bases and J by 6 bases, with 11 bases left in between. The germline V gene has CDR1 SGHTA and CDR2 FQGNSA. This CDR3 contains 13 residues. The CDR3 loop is CASSSLRADTQYF. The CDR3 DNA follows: TGTGCCAGCAGCTCCCTGAGAGCGGATACGCAGTATTTT.

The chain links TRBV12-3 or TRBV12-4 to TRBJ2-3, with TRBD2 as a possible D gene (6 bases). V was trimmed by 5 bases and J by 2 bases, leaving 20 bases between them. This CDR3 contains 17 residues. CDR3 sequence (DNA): TGTGCCAGCAGTCACCTCGAGCGGGCCGACCTCACAGATACGCAGTATTTT. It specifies CASSHLERADLTDTQYF.

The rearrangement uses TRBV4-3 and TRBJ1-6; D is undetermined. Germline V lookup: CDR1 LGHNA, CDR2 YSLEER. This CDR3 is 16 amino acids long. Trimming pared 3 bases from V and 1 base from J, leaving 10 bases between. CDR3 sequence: CASSQGARSYNSPLHF. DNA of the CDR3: TGCGCCAGCAGCCAGGGAGCTCGGTCCTATAATTCACCCCTCCACTTT.

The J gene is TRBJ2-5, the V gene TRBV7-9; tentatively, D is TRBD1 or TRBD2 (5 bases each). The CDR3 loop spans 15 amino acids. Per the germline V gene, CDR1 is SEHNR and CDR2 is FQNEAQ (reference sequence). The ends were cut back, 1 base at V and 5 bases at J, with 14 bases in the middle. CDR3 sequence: CASSLVVRAGETQYF. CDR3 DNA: TGTGCCAGCAGCTTAGTAGTCAGGGCGGGCGAGACCCAGTACTTC.

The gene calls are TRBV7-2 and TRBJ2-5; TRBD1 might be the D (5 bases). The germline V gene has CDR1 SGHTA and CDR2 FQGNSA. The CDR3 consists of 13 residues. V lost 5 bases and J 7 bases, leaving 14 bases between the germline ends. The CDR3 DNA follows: TGTGCCAGCAGCCCGAGGCTGCAGGGGACCCAGTACTTC. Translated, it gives CASSPRLQGTQYF.

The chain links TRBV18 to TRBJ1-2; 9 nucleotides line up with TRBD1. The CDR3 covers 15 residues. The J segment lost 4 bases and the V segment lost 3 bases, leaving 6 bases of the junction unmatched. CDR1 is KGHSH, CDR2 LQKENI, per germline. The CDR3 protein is CASSPGQGEVYGYTF. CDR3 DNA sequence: TGTGCCAGCTCACCGGGACAGGGCGAGGTCTATGGCTACACCTTC.

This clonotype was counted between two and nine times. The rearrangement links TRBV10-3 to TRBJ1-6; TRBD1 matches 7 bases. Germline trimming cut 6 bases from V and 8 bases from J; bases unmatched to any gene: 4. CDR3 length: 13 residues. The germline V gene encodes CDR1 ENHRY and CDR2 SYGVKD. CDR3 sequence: CAIRGQTDSPLHF. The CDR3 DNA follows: TGTGCCATCAGGGGACAGACAGATTCACCCCTCCACTTT.

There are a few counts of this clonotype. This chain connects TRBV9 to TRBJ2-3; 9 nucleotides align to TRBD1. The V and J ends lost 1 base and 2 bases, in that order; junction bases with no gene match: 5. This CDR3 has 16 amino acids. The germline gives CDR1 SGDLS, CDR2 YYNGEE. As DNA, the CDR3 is TGTGCCAGCAGCGTACGACAGGGGGTTAACACAGATACGCAGTATTTT. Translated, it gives CASSVRQGVNTDTQYF.

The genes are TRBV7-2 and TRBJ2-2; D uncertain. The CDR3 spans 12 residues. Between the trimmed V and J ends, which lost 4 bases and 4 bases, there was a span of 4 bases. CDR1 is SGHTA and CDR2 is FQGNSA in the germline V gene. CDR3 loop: CASSYFTGELFF. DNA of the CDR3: TGTGCCAGCAGCTATTTCACCGGGGAGCTGTTTTTT.

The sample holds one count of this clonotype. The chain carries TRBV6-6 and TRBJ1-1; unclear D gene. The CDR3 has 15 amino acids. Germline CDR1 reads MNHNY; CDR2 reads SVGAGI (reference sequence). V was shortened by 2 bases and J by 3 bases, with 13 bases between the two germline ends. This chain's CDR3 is CASSYGPWADTEAFF. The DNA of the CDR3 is TGTGCCAGCAGTTACGGACCATGGGCGGACACTGAAGCTTTCTTT.

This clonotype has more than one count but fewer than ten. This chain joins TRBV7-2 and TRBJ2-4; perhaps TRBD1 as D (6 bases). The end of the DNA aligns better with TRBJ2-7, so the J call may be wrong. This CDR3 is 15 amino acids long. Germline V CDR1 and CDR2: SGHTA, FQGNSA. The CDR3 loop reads CASSLLGRGTYEQYF. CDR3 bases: TGTGCCAGCAGCCTCTTAGGTAGGGGGACCTACGAGCAGTACTTC.

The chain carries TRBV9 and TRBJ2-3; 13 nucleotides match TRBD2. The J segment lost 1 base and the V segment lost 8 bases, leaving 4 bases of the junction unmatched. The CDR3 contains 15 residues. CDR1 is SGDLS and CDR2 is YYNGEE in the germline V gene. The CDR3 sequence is CASTSGGAGTDTQYF. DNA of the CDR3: TGTGCCAGTACTAGCGGGGGGGCAGGCACAGATACGCAGTATTTT.

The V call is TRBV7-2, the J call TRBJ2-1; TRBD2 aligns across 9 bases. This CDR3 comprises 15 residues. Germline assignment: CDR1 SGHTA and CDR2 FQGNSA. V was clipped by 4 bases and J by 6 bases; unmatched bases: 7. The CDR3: CASSSLAGSFNEQFF. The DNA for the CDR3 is TGTGCCAGCAGCTCGCTAGCGGGGTCTTTCAATGAGCAGTTCTTC.

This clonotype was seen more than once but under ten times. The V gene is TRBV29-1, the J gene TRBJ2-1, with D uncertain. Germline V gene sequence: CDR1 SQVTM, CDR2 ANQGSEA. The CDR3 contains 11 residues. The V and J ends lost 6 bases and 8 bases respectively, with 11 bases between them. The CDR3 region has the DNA TGCAGCGTGTCTAGTGGCGATGAGCAGTTCTTC. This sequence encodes CSVSSGDEQFF.

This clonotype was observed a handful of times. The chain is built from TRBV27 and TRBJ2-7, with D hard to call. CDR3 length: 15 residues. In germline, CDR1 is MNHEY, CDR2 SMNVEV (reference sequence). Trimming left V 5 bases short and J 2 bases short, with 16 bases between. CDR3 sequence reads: CASSLFKGPTYEQYF. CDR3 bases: TGTGCCAGCAGTCTCTTCAAGGGTCCCACCTACGAGCAGTACTTC.

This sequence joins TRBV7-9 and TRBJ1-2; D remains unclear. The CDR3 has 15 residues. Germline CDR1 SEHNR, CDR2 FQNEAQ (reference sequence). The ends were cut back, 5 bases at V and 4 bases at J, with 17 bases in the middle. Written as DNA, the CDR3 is TGTGCCAGCAGCATATGGGCCCCTCGGGCCTATGGCTACACCTTC. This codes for CASSIWAPRAYGYTF.